This TCR beta chain originates from a study of T cell clusters in autoimmune cytopenias. From germline, CDR1 is SGHTA and CDR2 FQGNSA. The CDR3 extends over 15 amino acids. Roughly 38,000 genome equivalents of blood DNA were amplified for TRB. Regarding the study as a whole: Clustering suggested that physiological T cell clusters were missing in primary autoimmune cytopenia patients. Functional roles of the in silico T cell clusters still await experimental validation. Comparing secondary cytopenia with chronic lymphocytic leukemia showed no cluster-lack signature, apparently masked by lymphoma repertoire. TRB repertoire shifts in secondary cytopenia and chronic lymphocytic leukemia mostly reflected lymphoma, not autoimmunity.

One tube held mixed TRB-A and TRB-B primer pools for touch-down PCR. TCRdb re-called the multiplex PCR reads and shows each CDR3 protein once, DNA omitted. The repertoire table contains about 4,900 distinct CDR3 sequences. In terms of frequency, this clonotype is medium-sized (0.01 to 0.1%). The target antigen is unknown. Sequencing used peripheral blood. This TCR derives from a human donor with an autoimmune cytopenia or autoimmune hepatitis (not recorded which). The genes are TRBV7-2 and TRBJ2-3; TCRdb's D call, TRBD1, is unchecked because there is no DNA. CDR3 loop: CASSSTALRVSPQYF. Using reference TRBV7-2 and TRBJ2-3 for the parts outside the CDR3, the full variable domain is GAGVSQSPSNKVTEKGKDVELRCDPISGHTALYWYRQSLGQGLEFLIYFQGNSAPDKSGLPSDRFSAERTGGSVSTLTIQRTQQEDSAVYLCASSSTALRVSPQYFGPGTRLTVL.